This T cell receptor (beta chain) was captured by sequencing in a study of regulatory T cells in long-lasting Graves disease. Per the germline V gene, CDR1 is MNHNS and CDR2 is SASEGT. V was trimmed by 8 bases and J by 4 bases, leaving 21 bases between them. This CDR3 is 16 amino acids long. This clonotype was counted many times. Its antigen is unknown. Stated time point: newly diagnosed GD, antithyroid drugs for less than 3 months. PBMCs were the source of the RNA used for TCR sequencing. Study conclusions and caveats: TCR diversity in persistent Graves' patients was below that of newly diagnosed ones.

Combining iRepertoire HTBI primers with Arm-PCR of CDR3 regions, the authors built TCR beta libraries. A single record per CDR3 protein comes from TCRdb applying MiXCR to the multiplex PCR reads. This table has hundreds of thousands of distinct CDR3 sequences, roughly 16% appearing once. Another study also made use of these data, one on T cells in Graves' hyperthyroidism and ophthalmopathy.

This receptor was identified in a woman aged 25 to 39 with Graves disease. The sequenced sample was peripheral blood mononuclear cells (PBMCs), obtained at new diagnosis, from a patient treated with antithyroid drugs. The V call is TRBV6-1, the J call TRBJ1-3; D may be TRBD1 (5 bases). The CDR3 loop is CASLRKGTAGGNTIYF. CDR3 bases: TGTGCCAGCCTCCGAAAAGGGACCGCTGGGGGAAACACCATATATTTT.